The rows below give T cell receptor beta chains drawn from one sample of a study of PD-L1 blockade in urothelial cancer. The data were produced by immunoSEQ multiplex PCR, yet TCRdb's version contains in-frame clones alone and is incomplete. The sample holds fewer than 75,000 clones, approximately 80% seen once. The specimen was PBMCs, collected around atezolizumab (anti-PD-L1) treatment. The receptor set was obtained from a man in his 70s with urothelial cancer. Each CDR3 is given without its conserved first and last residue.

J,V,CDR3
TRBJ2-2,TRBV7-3,ASSLTGRFRDTGELF
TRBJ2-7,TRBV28,ASSPLTSSGSYEQY
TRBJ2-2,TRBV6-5,ASSYGTGATGELF
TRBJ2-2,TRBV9,ASSGTGAPTGELF
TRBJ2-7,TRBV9,ASSVGREDSYEQY
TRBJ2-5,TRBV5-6,ASSLANRETQY
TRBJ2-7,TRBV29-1,SVDSGSSYEQY
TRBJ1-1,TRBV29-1,SVVEQGKNTEAF
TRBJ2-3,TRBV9,ASSARGATSTDTQY
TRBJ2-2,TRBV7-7,ASSTAGVGTGELF
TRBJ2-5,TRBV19,ASSNWGVAETQY
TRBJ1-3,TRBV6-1,ASSEVGVSSGNTIY
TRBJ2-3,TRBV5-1,ASSLTGTSTDTQY
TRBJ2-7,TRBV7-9,ASSFGQTYEQY
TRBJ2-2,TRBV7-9,ASSSPSGRALQIGELF
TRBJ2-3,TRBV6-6,ASSYGDRISDTQY
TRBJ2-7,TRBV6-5,ASTNEVGAYEQY
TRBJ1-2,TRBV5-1,ASSFGQTNYGYT
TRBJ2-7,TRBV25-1,ASSSNEHYSYEQY
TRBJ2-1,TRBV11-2,ASSFLRGNPYNEQF
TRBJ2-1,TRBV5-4,ASSETSVNGQGQF
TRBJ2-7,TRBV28,ASSLPGQGTWSDEQY
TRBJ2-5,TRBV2,ASSIRWDRGETQY
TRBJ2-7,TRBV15,ATSPRDREKDEQY
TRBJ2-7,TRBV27,ASSTPSGTSYEQY
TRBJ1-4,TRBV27,ASSSGTGVEKLF
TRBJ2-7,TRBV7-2,ASSHARRPPYEQY
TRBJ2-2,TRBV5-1,ASSPTGTDTGELF
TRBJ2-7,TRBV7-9,ASSPRGAYEQY
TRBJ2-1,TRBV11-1,ASRGKGADDNEQF
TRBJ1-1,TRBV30,AWTDRAEAF
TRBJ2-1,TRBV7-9,ASSLATGGGEQF
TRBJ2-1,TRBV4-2,ASSQGTSGNYNEQF
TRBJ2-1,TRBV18,ASSPPTSGGARKDEQF
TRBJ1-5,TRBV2,ASSDGGSYNQPQH
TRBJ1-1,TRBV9,ASSVAEGTEAF
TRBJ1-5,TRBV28,ASRRSRGWDQPQH
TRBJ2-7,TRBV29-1,SVKPSGSSEQY
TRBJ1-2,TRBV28,ASSLGRNYGYT
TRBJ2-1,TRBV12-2,ASRLDRGTSGSFYNEQF
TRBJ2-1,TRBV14,ASSQPGGVVGRNEQF
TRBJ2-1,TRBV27,ASSKPPGVAGDNEQF
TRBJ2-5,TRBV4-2,ASSQDTSGETQY
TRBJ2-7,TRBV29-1,SVEGGTGPYEQY
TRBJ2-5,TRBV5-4,ASSAGQGVSGETQY
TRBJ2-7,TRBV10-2,ATGPLAQVTYEQY
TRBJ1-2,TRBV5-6,ASSPTGTGGYT
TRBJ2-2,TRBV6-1,ASRDRGTGELF
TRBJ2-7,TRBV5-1,ASSLDLLVYEQY
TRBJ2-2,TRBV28,ASSFRQQGSGELF
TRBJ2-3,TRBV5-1,ASSLAGTSTDTQY